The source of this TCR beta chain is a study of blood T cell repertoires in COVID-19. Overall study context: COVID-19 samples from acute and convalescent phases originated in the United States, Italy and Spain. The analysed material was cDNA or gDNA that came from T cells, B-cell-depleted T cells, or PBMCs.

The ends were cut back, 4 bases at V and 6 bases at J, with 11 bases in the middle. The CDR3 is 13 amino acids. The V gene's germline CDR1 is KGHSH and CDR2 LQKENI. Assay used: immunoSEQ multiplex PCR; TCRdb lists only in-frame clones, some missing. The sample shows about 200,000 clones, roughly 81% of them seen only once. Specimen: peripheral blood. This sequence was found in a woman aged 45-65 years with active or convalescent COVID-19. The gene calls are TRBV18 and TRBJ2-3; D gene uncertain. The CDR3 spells CASSLLVGDTQYF. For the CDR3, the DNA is TGTGCCAGCTCACTTTTGGTGGGCGATACGCAGTATTTT.